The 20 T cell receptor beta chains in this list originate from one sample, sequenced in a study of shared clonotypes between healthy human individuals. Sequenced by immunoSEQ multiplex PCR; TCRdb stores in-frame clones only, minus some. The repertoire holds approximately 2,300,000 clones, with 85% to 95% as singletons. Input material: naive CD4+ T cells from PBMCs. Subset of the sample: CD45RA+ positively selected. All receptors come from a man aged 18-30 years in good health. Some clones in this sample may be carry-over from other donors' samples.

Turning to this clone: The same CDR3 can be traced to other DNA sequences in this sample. The CDR3 region is CASSLGGDQPQHF. The CDR3 coding sequence is TGTGCCAGCAGTTTAGGGGGAGATCAGCCCCAGCATTTT. J is TRBJ1-5 and V is TRBV6-5, with D maybe TRBD1 (6 bases). The CDR3 runs to 13 residues. Trimming cost V 4 bases and J 5 bases, with 9 bases left between them. Germline CDR1 is MNHEY and CDR2 is SVGAGI.

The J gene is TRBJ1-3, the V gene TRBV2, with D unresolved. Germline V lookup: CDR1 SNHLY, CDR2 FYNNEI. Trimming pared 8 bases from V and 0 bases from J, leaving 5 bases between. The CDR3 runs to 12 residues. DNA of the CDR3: TGTGCCAGCGACAACTCTGGAAACACCATATATTTT. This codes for CASDNSGNTIYF.

The DNA of the CDR3 is TGTGCCAGCAGATCAGAGGGGGTCAGTGGGGACGAGCAGTACTTC. Translating gives CASRSEGVSGDEQYF. J is TRBJ2-7 and V is TRBV28; tentatively, D is TRBD1 (6 bases). Germline CDR1 reads MDHEN; CDR2 reads SYDVKM. V lost 6 bases and J 5 bases, leaving 20 bases between the germline ends. The CDR3 loop spans 15 amino acids.

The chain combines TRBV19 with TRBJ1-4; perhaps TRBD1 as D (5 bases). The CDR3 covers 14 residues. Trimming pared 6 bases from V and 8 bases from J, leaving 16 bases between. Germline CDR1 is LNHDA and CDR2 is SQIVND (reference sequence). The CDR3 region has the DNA TGTGCCAGTAGCGCTGAGGGGCTTGGGGAAAAACTGTTTTTT. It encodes CASSAEGLGEKLFF.

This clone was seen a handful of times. DNA of the CDR3: TGTGCCAGCAGCAACAGGGCAAAGAACACTGAAGCTTTCTTT. Translating it yields CASSNRAKNTEAFF. The chain uses TRBV9 and TRBJ1-1, with a weak D call TRBD1 (6 bases). The V end lost 4 bases, the J end lost 1 base, and 11 bases lay between the germline ends. CDR1 is SGDLS and CDR2 is YYNGEE in the germline V gene. The CDR3 extends over 14 amino acids.

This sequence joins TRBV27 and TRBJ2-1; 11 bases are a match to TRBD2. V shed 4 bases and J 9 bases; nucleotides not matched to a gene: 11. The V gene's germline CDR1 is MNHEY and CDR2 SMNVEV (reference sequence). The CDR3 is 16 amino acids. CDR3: CASSSSLAGAFGEQFF. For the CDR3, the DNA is TGTGCCAGCAGTTCCTCACTAGCGGGGGCCTTTGGTGAGCAGTTCTTC.

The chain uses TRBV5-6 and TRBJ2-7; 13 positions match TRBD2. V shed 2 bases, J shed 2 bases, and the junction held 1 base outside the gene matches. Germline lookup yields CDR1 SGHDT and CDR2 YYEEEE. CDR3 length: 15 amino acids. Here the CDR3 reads CASSFGLAGAYEQYF. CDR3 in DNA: TGTGCCAGCAGCTTTGGACTAGCGGGAGCCTACGAGCAGTACTTC.

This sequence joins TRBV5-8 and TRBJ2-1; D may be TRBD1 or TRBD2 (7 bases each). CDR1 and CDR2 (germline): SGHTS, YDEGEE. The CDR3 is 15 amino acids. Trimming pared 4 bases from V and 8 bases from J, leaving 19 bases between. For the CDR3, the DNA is TGTGCCAGCAGCGCAGGGGGGGGGCTAGTAGATGAGCAGTTCTTC. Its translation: CASSAGGGLVDEQFF.

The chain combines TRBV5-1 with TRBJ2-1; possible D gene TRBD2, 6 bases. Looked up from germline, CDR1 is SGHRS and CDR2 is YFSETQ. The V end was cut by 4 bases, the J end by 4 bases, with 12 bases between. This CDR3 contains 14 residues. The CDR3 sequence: CASSAYGGYNEQFF. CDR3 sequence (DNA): TGCGCCAGCAGCGCGTACGGGGGATACAATGAGCAGTTCTTC.

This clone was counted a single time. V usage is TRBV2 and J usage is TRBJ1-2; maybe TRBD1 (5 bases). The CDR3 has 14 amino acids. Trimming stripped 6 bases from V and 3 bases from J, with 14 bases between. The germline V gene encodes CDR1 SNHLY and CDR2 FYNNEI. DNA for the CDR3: TGTGCCAGCAGCTATACGACAGTCTACTATGGCTACACCTTC. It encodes CASSYTTVYYGYTF.

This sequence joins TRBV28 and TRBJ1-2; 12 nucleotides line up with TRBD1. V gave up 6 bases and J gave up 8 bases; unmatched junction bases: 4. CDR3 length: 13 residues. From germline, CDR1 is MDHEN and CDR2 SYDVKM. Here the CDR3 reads CASSRDRGLGYTF. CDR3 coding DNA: TGTGCCAGCAGCCGGGACAGGGGGCTCGGCTACACCTTC.

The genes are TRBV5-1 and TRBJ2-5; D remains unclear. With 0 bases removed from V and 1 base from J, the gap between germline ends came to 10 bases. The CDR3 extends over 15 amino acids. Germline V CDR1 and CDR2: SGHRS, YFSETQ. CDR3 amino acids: CASSLVPAPQETQYF. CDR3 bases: TGCGCCAGCAGCTTGGTGCCGGCGCCCCAAGAGACCCAGTACTTC.

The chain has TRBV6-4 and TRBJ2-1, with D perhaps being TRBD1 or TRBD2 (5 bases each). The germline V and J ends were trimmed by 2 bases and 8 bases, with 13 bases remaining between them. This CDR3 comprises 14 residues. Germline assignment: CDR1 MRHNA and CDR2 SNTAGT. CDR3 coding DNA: TGTGCCAGCAGTGACGTATGGGGGAACGATGAGCAGTTCTTC. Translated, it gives CASSDVWGNDEQFF.

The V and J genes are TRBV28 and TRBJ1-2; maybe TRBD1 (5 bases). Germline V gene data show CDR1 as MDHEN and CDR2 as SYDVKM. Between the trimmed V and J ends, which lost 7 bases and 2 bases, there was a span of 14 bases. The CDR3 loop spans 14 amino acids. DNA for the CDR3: TGTGCCAGCACCATGGGAGGGACCAACTATGGCTACACCTTC. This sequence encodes CASTMGGTNYGYTF.

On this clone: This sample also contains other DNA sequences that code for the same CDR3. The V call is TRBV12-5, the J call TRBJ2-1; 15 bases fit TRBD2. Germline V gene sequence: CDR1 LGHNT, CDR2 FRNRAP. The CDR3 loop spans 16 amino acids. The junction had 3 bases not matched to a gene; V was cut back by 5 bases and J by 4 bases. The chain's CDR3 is CASGLGLAGGYNEQFF. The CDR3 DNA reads TGTGCTAGTGGTCTTGGACTAGCGGGAGGGTACAATGAGCAGTTCTTC.

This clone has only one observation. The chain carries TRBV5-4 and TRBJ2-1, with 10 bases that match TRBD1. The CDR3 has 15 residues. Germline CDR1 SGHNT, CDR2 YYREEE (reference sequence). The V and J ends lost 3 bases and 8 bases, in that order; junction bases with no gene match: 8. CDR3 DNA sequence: TGTGCCAGCAGCTCTGGACAGGGGGTTGAGGATGAGCAGTTCTTC. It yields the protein CASSSGQGVEDEQFF.

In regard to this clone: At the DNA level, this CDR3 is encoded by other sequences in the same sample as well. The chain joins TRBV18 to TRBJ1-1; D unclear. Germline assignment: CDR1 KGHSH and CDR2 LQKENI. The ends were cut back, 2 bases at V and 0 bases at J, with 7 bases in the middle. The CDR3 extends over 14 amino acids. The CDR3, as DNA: TGTGCCAGCTCACCAGGCAACCTGAACACTGAAGCTTTCTTT. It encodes CASSPGNLNTEAFF.

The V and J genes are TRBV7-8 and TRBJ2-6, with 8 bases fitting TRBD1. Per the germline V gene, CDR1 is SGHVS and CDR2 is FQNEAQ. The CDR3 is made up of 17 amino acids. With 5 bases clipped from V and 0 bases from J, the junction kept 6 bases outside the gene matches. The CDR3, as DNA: TGTGCCAGCAGCATACAGGGGGTTCCCTCTGGGGCCAACGTCCTGACTTTC. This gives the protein CASSIQGVPSGANVLTF.

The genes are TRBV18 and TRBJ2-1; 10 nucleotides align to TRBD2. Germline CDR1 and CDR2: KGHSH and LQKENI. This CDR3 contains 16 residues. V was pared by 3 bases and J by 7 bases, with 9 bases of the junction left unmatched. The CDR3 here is CASSPDRLAGWNEQFF. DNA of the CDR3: TGTGCCAGCTCACCCGACCGACTAGCGGGCTGGAATGAGCAGTTCTTC.

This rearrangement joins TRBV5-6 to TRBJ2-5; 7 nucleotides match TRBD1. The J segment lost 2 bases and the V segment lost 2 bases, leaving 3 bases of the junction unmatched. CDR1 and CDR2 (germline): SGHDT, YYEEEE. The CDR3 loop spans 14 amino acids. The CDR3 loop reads CASSFRQGQETQYF. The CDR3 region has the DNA TGTGCCAGCAGCTTCAGACAGGGACAAGAGACCCAGTACTTC.